These 18 T cell receptor beta chains were sequenced from one sample in a study of regulatory T cells in long-lasting Graves disease. Construction of TCR beta libraries relied on iRepertoire HTBI primers and on Arm-PCR targeting CDR3 regions. MiXCR, run by TCRdb on the multiplex PCR reads, gives a single entry per CDR3 protein. The repertoire holds around 400,000 distinct CDR3 sequences, 20% to 25% seen once, with under 35% in the top ten. The time point is: persistent/refractory GD, antithyroid drugs over 5 years with positive TRAb. Making the TCR library involved RNA that had been extracted from PBMCs. The source material was peripheral blood mononuclear cells (PBMCs), sampled when the disease was refractory, from a patient treated with antithyroid drugs. The receptor source for this set is a woman aged 40-49 years with Graves disease.

This clonotype was counted many times. V gene TRBV15 combines with J gene TRBJ2-7; D gene unclear. CDR3 length: 13 residues. CDR1 LNHNV and CDR2 YYDKDF come from the germline V gene (reference sequence). The V end was cut by 0 bases, the J end by 6 bases, with 9 bases between. The CDR3 sequence is CATSRDPPLEQYF. The CDR3 DNA follows: TGTGCCACCAGCAGAGACCCTCCTCTCGAGCAGTACTTC.

This rearrangement joins TRBV9 to TRBJ2-5; D gene ambiguous. The CDR3 sequence is 13 residues long. V dropped 3 bases and J dropped 3 bases, with 9 bases sitting between them. Germline V gene lookup returns CDR1 SGDLS and CDR2 YYNGEE. The CDR3 here is CASSAGPEETQYF. CDR3 coding DNA: TGTGCCAGCAGCGCCGGACCAGAAGAGACCCAGTACTTC.

The genes are TRBV3-1 and TRBJ2-2, with a weak D call TRBD1 (6 bases). Germline values: CDR1 LGHDT, CDR2 YNNKEL (reference sequence). The CDR3 length is 14 residues. Deletions cut 10 bases from V and 2 bases from J, with 14 bases between. The CDR3 reads CATTGTKNTGELFF. DNA of the CDR3: TGTGCCACTACCGGGACAAAAAACACCGGGGAGCTGTTTTTT.

This clonotype was observed many times. This chain links TRBV5-1 with TRBJ1-4; TRBD1 might be the D (5 bases). Germline lookup yields CDR1 SGHRS and CDR2 YFSETQ. The V gene lost 4 bases and the J gene lost 0 bases, with 10 bases spanning the gap. The CDR3 sequence is 15 residues long. For the CDR3, the DNA is TGCGCCAGCAGCCGAGACAGATCAACTAATGAAAAACTGTTTTTT. Translation: CASSRDRSTNEKLFF.

Ten or more counts support this clonotype. V gene TRBV20-1 combines with J gene TRBJ2-5; maybe TRBD2 (7 bases). Looked up from germline, CDR1 is DFQATT and CDR2 is SNEGSKA (reference sequence). V was trimmed by 6 bases and J by 5 bases, leaving 28 bases between them. The CDR3 length is 17 residues. CDR3 in DNA: TGCAGTGCCCCCAGCTCAACAGGGCGGGAGATCGAGGAGACCCAGTACTTC. Residues: CSAPSSTGREIEETQYF.

This clonotype occurred many times. The rearrangement links TRBV11-1 to TRBJ2-7, with D uncertain. V was trimmed by 0 bases and J by 3 bases, leaving 12 bases between them. The CDR3 length is 15 residues. CDR1 is SGHAT and CDR2 is FQDESV in the germline V gene (reference sequence). The CDR3: CASSLAGRPGYEQYF. CDR3 DNA: TGTGCCAGCAGCTTAGCTGGCAGGCCGGGCTACGAGCAGTACTTC. The full variable domain, its missing parts supplied by reference TRBV11-1 and TRBJ2-7, is EAEVAQSPRYKITEKSQAVAFWCDPISGHATLYWYRQILGQGPELLVQFQDESVVDDSQLPKDRFSAERLKGVDSTLKIQPAELGDSAMYLCASSLAGRPGYEQYFGPGTRLTVT.

This clonotype has only a few counts. V gene TRBV29-1 combines with J gene TRBJ1-1; 7 nucleotides agree with TRBD1. Germline V gene sequence: CDR1 SQVTM, CDR2 ANQGSEA. The CDR3 is made up of 15 amino acids. V shed 4 bases, J shed 1 base, and the junction held 9 bases outside the gene matches. CDR3 residues: CSVVGRGTENTEAFF. The CDR3 DNA sequence: TGCAGCGTTGTGGGACGCGGGACAGAGAACACTGAAGCTTTCTTT.

V usage is TRBV6-9 and J usage is TRBJ2-1; no definite D call. The CDR3 length is 14 residues. Trimming removed 3 bases at V and 8 bases at J, with 14 bases between. Germline values: CDR1 MNHGY, CDR2 SVAAGI. In nucleotides, the CDR3 is TGTGCCAGCAGTTACTTGGATAGTGGGGATGAGCAGTTCTTC. It yields the protein CASSYLDSGDEQFF.

As regards this clonotype: The junction departs from the called germline gene at one end, perhaps through a read error. The J gene is TRBJ1-6, the V gene TRBV5-1; perhaps TRBD1 as D (5 bases). This CDR3 comprises 14 residues. Looked up from germline, CDR1 is SGHRS and CDR2 is YFSETQ. CDR3 residues: CASSRDPDNSPLHF. The CDR3 nucleotides read TGTGCCAGCAGCCGGGACCCCGATAATTCACCCCTCCACTTT.

Ten or more counts support this clonotype. This chain joins TRBV28 and TRBJ2-5; possibly TRBD1 for D (5 bases). Germline assignment: CDR1 MDHEN and CDR2 SYDVKM. Deletions cut 1 base from V and 9 bases from J, with 12 bases between. The CDR3 runs 13 residues. CDR3: CASSLLSLGAQYF. The CDR3 DNA is TGTGCCAGCAGTTTATTGTCCCTAGGGGCCCAGTACTTC.

The chain couples TRBV28 to TRBJ1-6; unclear D gene. The CDR3 runs to 17 residues. V was trimmed by 5 bases and J by 3 bases, leaving 17 bases between them. Germline-derived CDR1 and CDR2 are MDHEN and SYDVKM. The CDR3 bases are TGTGCCAGCAGTCCCGGACGGCTGAACATCTATAATTCACCCCTCCACTTT. This sequence encodes CASSPGRLNIYNSPLHF. The variable domain in full, with the rest retrieved from reference TRBV28 and TRBJ1-6, is DVKVTQSSRYLVKRTGEKVFLECVQDMDHENMFWYRQDPGLGLRLIYFSYDVKMKEKGDIPEGYSVSREKKERFSLILESASTNQTSMYLCASSPGRLNIYNSPLHFGNGTRLTVT.

The J gene is TRBJ1-6, the V gene TRBV6-1; D ambiguous. CDR1 is MNHNS and CDR2 is SASEGT in the germline V gene. V was cut by 5 bases and J by 4 bases, with 15 bases left in between. The CDR3 is 16 residues long. The CDR3 here is CASSRQIQTYNSPLHF. The CDR3 region has the DNA TGTGCCAGCAGTCGTCAAATACAGACATATAATTCACCCCTCCACTTT.

In its sample, this clonotype was seen once. The V call is TRBV7-9, the J call TRBJ2-7; 7 nucleotides match TRBD2. The CDR3 has 16 amino acids. J lost 5 bases, V lost 3 bases, and 13 bases had no gene match. Germline lookup yields CDR1 SEHNR and CDR2 FQNEAQ (reference sequence). CDR3 DNA sequence: TGTGCCAGCAGCTTTCCCGGTGGCGGGAGTAACCACGAGCAGTACTTC. It encodes CASSFPGGGSNHEQYF.

The V call is TRBV7-9, the J call TRBJ2-2, with D unresolved. CDR1 and CDR2 (germline): SEHNR, FQNEAQ (reference sequence). Trimming stripped 4 bases from V and 4 bases from J, with 13 bases between. This CDR3 region has 15 residues. DNA for the CDR3: TGTGCCAGCAGCTCCCTACTCGGAAGCACCGGGGAGCTGTTTTTT. Its protein product is CASSSLLGSTGELFF. Drawing the rest from reference TRBV7-9 and TRBJ2-2, the complete variable domain is DTGVSQNPRHKITKRGQNVTFRCDPISEHNRLYWYRQTLGQGPEFLTYFQNEAQLEKSRLLSDRFSAERPKGSFSTLEIQRTEQGDSAMYLCASSSLLGSTGELFFGEGSRLTVL.

This clonotype has a single count. The chain links TRBV29-1 to TRBJ2-7; 10 nucleotides align to TRBD1. V lost 4 bases and J lost 1; bases outside the gene matches: 10. This CDR3 comprises 16 residues. Germline V gene data show CDR1 as SQVTM and CDR2 as ANQGSEA. The CDR3 nucleotides read TGCAGCGTTGTAAGTTTGCGGACAGGGGGTTCCTACGAGCAGTACTTC. Its translation is CSVVSLRTGGSYEQYF.

This clonotype showed up many times. The genes are TRBV29-1 and TRBJ1-2; weak D call: TRBD1 (5 bases). The CDR3 length is 14 residues. Germline assignment: CDR1 SQVTM and CDR2 ANQGSEA. Trimming left V 3 bases short and J 14 bases short, with 25 bases between. CDR3 nucleotides: TGCAGCGTTGACCAAACGGGACGGGACTATGTGGAAACCTTC. It yields the protein CSVDQTGRDYVETF.

This clonotype was counted ten times or more. The V and J genes are TRBV20-1 and TRBJ1-1; D is uncertain. CDR1 is DFQATT, CDR2 SNEGSKA, per germline (reference sequence). V was shortened by 3 bases and J by 4 bases, with 9 bases between the two germline ends. The CDR3 has 12 amino acids. CDR3 sequence: CSASNPGTEAFF. The CDR3 DNA reads TGCAGTGCTAGTAATCCGGGCACTGAAGCTTTCTTT.

V is TRBV29-1 and J is TRBJ2-5; 8 bases agree with TRBD1. Germline loops: CDR1 SQVTM, CDR2 ANQGSEA. This CDR3 has 12 residues. V gave up 6 bases and J gave up 7 bases; unmatched junction bases: 7. The CDR3 reads CSVDRGLGTQYF. For the CDR3, the DNA is TGCAGCGTCGACAGGGGTTTGGGGACCCAGTACTTC.